This T cell receptor (beta chain) appears in the sequencing data of a study of Ad26.COV2.S vaccination and SARS-CoV-2 variants. Findings and limits, study-wide: The authors reported substantial breadth in spike-specific CD8+ and CD4+ T cell responses after vaccination.

The table came from immunoSEQ multiplex PCR; TCRdb's copy has only in-frame clones and leaves some out. The top ten clones hold roughly 4% of a sample with over 400,000 clones, around 91% of them seen once. With 6 bases removed from V and 0 bases from J, the gap between germline ends came to 11 bases. Looked up from germline, CDR1 is MNHEY and CDR2 is SMNVEV (reference sequence). This CDR3 spans 14 amino acids. Concerning this clone: Its cognate antigen is unknown.

Treatment here: roughly 20 received Ad26.COV2.S at low or high dose, single or two shots; several received placebo; per-sample allocation not given. The samples were gathered on day 63 after the first injection of vaccine or placebo. The donor's status was that of an adult aged 18-55 years in Boston. Vaccination used an Ad26 vector expressing Wuhan-strain SARS-CoV-2 spike. The specimen comprised peripheral blood, sampled in a trial of Ad26.COV2.S vaccine versus placebo. This sequence joins TRBV27 and TRBJ1-1; the D gene is possibly TRBD1 (5 bases). This sequence was found in a person between 18 and 65 years old who received the Ad26.COV2.S COVID-19 vaccine or a placebo. The CDR3 region is CASRGPPMNTEAFF. CDR3 coding DNA: TGTGCCAGCAGGGGGCCACCCATGAACACTGAAGCTTTCTTT.